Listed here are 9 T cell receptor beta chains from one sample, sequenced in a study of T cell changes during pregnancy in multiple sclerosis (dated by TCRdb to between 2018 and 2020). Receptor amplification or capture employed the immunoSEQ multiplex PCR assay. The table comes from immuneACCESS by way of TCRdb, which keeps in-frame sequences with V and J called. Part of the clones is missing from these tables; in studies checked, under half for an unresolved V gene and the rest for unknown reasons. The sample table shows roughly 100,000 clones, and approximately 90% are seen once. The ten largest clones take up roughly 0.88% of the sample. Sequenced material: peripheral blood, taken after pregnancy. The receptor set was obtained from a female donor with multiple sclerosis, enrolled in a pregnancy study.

The CDR3 DNA reads TGTGCCAGTAGTACGGGTGGCTCCTACAATGAGCAGTTCTTC. It yields the protein CASSTGGSYNEQFF. This chain connects TRBV19 to TRBJ2-1, with D unresolved. With 4 bases removed from V and 0 bases from J, the gap between germline ends came to 7 bases. This CDR3 has 14 residues. Germline assignment: CDR1 LNHDA and CDR2 SQIVND (reference sequence).

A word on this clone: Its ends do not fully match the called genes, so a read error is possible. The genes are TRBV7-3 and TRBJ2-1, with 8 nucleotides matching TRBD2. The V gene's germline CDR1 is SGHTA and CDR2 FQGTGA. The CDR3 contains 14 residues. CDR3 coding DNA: TGTGCCAGCAGCATAACTAGCGGTACCAGTGAGCAGTTCTTC. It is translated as CASSITSGTSEQFF.

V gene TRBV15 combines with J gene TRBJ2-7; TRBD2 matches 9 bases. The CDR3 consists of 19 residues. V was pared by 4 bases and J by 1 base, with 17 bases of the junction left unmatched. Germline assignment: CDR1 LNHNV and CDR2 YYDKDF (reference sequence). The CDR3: CATSNIPSSGGFISYEQYF. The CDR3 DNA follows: TGTGCCACCAGCAATATCCCGAGTAGCGGGGGTTTTATATCCTACGAGCAGTACTTC.

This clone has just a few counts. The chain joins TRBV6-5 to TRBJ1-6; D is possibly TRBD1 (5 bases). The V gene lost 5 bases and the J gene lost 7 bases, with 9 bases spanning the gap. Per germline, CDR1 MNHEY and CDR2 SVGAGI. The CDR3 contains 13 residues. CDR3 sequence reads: CASSVSGNSPLHF. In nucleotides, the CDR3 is TGTGCCAGCAGTGTTTCAGGGAATTCACCCCTCCACTTT.

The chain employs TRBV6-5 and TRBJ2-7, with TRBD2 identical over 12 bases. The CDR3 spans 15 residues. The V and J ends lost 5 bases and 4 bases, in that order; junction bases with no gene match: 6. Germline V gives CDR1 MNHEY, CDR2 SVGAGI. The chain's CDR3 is CASSLLAGGGYEQYF. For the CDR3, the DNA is TGTGCCAGCAGTCTCCTAGCGGGGGGGGGTTACGAGCAGTACTTC.

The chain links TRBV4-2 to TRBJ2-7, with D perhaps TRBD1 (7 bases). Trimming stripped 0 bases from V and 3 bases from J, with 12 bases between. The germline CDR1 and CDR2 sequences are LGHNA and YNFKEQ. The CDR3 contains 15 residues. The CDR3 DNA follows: TGTGCCAGCAGCCAAGATCAGCAGGGGGGCTACGAGCAGTACTTC. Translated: CASSQDQQGGYEQYF.

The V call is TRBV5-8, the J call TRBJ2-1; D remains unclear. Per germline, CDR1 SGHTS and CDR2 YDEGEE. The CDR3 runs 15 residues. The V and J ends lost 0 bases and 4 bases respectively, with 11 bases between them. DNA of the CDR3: TGTGCCAGCAGCTTGGACCAGACACCTTACAATGAGCAGTTCTTC. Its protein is CASSLDQTPYNEQFF. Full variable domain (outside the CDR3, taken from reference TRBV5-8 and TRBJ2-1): EAGVTQSPTHLIKTRGQQATLRCSPISGHTSVYWYQQALGLGLQFLLWYDEGEERNRGNFPPRFSGRQFPNYSSELNVNALELEDSALYLCASSLDQTPYNEQFFGPGTRLTVL.

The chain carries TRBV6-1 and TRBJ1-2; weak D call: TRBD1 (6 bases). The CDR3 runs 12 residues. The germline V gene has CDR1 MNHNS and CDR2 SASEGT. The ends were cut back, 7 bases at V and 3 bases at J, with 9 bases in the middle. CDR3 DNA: TGTGCCAGCACGGGGGGCTACTATGGCTACACCTTC. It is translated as CASTGGYYGYTF.

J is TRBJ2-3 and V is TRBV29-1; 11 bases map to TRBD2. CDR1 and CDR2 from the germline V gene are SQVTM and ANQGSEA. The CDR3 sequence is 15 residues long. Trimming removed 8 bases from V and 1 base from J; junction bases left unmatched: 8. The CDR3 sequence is CSPPILAGGTDTQYF. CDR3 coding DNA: TGCAGCCCCCCCATACTAGCGGGAGGCACAGATACGCAGTATTTT.